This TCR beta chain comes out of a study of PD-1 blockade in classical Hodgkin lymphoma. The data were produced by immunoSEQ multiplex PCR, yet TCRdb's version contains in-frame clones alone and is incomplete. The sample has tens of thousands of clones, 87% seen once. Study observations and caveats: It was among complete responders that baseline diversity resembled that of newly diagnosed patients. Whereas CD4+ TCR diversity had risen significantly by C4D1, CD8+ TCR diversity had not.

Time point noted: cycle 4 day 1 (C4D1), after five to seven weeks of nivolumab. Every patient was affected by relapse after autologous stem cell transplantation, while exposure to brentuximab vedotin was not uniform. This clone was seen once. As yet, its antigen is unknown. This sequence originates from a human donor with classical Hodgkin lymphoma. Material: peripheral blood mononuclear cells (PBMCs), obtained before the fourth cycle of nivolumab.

This chain's CDR3 is CASSLMGTGLTDTQYF. The CDR3 DNA reads TGTGCCAGCAGCTTAATGGGGACGGGACTCACAGATACGCAGTATTTT. The chain has TRBV7-3 and TRBJ2-3; D might be TRBD2 (6 bases). Looked up from germline, CDR1 is SGHTA and CDR2 is FQGTGA. V lost 1 base and J lost 2, with 13 bases in between. The CDR3 is 16 residues long.